These T cell receptor beta chains were read from a single sample in a study of blood T cell repertoires in COVID-19. TCRdb's copy holds only in-frame clones and misses some; the assay was immunoSEQ multiplex PCR. Of fewer than 500,000 clones in the sample, about 89% were seen once. The source material was peripheral blood. Source of these receptors: a woman under 40 with acute or convalescent COVID-19. Both conserved end residues are part of each CDR3. The D gene is left open where the match is weak. Size is stated for part of the rows, as once, few or many counts, or as a class when the clone is expanded.

>.|.|TRBJ2-2|TRBV6-5
CASSPRDGNTGELFF
TGTGCCAGCAGTCCGCGGGACGGGAACACCGGGGAGCTGTTTTTT
>.|.|TRBJ2-6|TRBV3-1/TRBV3-2
CASSQEVGARSGANVLTF
TGTGCCAGCAGCCAAGAGGTAGGGGCGCGGTCTGGGGCCAACGTCCTGACTTTC
>.|.|TRBJ1-6|TRBV30
CASDRINSPLHF
TGTGCCTCCGACAGGATAAATTCACCCCTCCACTTT
>.|.|TRBJ1-4|TRBV2
CASSDWKGVDEKLFF
TGTGCCAGCAGTGATTGGAAGGGAGTAGATGAAAAACTGTTTTTT
>TRBD1|.|TRBJ2-7|TRBV19
CASSLTGDSYEQYF
TGTGCCAGTAGTCTGACAGGGGACTCCTACGAGCAGTACTTC
>TRBD2|.|TRBJ2-2|TRBV9
CASSLLAGGSTTNVELFF
TGTGCCAGCAGCCTACTAGCGGGGGGGTCAACGACGAACGTGGAGCTGTTTTTT
>.|.|TRBJ2-2|TRBV2
CAILNTGELFF
TGTGCCATCCTAAACACCGGGGAGCTGTTTTTT
>TRBD1|.|TRBJ2-5|TRBV4-1
CASSQHDRDQETQYF
TGCGCCAGCAGCCAACACGACAGGGACCAAGAGACCCAGTACTTC
>.|.|TRBJ2-1|TRBV27
CASSLSPRNEQFF
TGTGCCAGCAGTTTGAGTCCCAGGAATGAGCAGTTCTTC
>.|few|TRBJ1-5|TRBV28
CASSPPPGDSSQHF
TGTGCCAGCAGCCCTCCCCCGGGCGACAGTTCCCAGCATTTT
>TRBD1|.|TRBJ1-1|TRBV2
CASSTRTGSSTEAFF
TGTGCCAGCAGTACTCGGACAGGGTCGAGCACTGAAGCTTTCTTT
>.|.|TRBJ2-7|TRBV18
CASSPPGAYEQYF
TGTGCCAGCTCACCACCAGGGGCCTACGAGCAGTACTTC
>TRBD2|.|TRBJ2-1|TRBV7-9
CASSPRTSGASNEQFF
TGTGCCAGCAGCCCCCGGACTAGCGGAGCTTCCAATGAGCAGTTCTTC
>.|.|TRBJ2-7|TRBV10-1
CASSDSTMGEQYF
TGCGCCAGCAGTGATAGCACGATGGGCGAGCAGTACTTC
>.|.|TRBJ1-1|TRBV30
CAWSELQGDAFF
TGTGCCTGGAGCGAATTACAGGGCGATGCTTTCTTT
>.|few|TRBJ2-7|TRBV12-3/TRBV12-4
CASGSGAYEQYF
TGTGCCAGCGGCTCAGGGGCCTACGAGCAGTACTTC
>TRBD2|.|TRBJ2-5|TRBV20-1
CSARGAGGLETQYF
TGCAGTGCTCGTGGAGCGGGGGGGCTCGAGACCCAGTACTTC
>.|.|TRBJ2-5|TRBV28
CASSPSLYQETQYF
TGTGCCAGCAGTCCCAGTCTGTACCAAGAGACCCAGTACTTC
>.|.|TRBJ2-5|TRBV18
CASSPSPQGEPQYF
TGTGCCAGCTCACCATCTCCACAGGGTGAACCCCAGTACTTC
>.|.|TRBJ1-5|TRBV18
CASSPIYTQGGNQPQHF
TGTGCCAGCTCACCAATTTATACACAGGGTGGAAATCAGCCCCAGCATTTT
>.|.|TRBJ1-5|TRBV27
CASSLTVSQPQHF
TGTGCCAGCAGTTTAACAGTGTCTCAGCCCCAGCATTTT
>.|.|TRBJ1-1|TRBV6-5
CASSYSDWNTEAFF
TGTGCCAGCAGTTACTCGGACTGGAACACTGAAGCTTTCTTT
>.|.|TRBJ1-4|TRBV21-1
CASSKVLGGDEKLFF
TGTGCCAGCAGCAAAGTGCTAGGGGGGGACGAAAAACTGTTTTTT
>.|.|TRBJ1-5|TRBV6-5
CASSRDPNQPQHF
TGTGCCAGCAGCCGAGATCCCAATCAGCCCCAGCATTTT
>.|.|TRBJ2-1|TRBV12-3/TRBV12-4
CASSLAAYNEQFF
TGTGCCAGCAGTTTAGCAGCATACAATGAGCAGTTCTTC
>TRBD1|.|TRBJ2-7|TRBV28
CASSPYDRAHEQYF
TGTGCCAGCAGTCCATATGACAGGGCGCACGAGCAGTACTTC
>TRBD1|.|TRBJ1-2|TRBV2
CASSAINRGGYTF
TGTGCCAGCAGTGCCATTAACAGGGGCGGCTACACCTTC
>TRBD1|.|TRBJ2-7|TRBV5-6
CASSLGTGGFEQYF
TGTGCCAGCAGCTTAGGGACAGGGGGATTCGAGCAGTACTTC
>.|few|TRBJ2-2|TRBV6-5
CASSYNEGTGELFF
TGTGCCAGCAGTTACAATGAGGGCACCGGGGAGCTGTTTTTT
>.|.|TRBJ2-2|TRBV9
CASGTGPSNTGELFF
TGTGCCAGCGGCACAGGGCCCTCGAACACCGGGGAGCTGTTTTTT
>.|.|TRBJ2-7|TRBV9
CASSDPSSYEQYF
TGTGCCAGCAGCGACCCGAGCTCCTACGAGCAGTACTTC
>.|few|TRBJ2-2|TRBV12-2
CASRLGGDWSTGELFF
TGTGCAAGTCGCTTAGGGGGGGACTGGTCCACCGGGGAGCTGTTTTTT
>TRBD1|.|TRBJ2-7|TRBV5-6
CASSLVSGGTYEQYF
TGTGCCAGCAGCTTGGTTTCAGGGGGAACCTACGAGCAGTACTTC
>TRBD1|.|TRBJ2-5|TRBV5-1
CASSLQTGQETQYF
TGCGCCAGCAGCTTGCAGACAGGGCAAGAGACCCAGTACTTC
>TRBD1|.|TRBJ2-3|TRBV9
CASSSQGAGTDTQYF
TGTGCCAGCAGCTCCCAGGGGGCCGGGACAGATACGCAGTATTTT
>.|few|TRBJ1-1|TRBV24-1
CATSAKVGRGTEAFF
TGTGCCACCAGTGCCAAGGTGGGTAGAGGAACTGAAGCTTTCTTT